These 12 T cell receptor beta chains were sequenced from one sample in a study of blood T cell repertoires in COVID-19. Assay: immunoSEQ multiplex PCR; the TCRdb copy retains only in-frame clones and omits some. The data contain approximately 210,000 clones, less than 90% of them singletons. Sequencing was performed on peripheral blood. The source of these receptors is a human donor in a cohort sampled during active COVID-19.

This clone was picked up a small number of times. V is TRBV30 and J is TRBJ2-3, with 8 bases aligning to TRBD2. The germline V gene has CDR1 GTSNPN and CDR2 SVGIG (reference sequence). The CDR3 totals 13 residues. CDR3 residues: CARTGGNTDTQYF. The CDR3 bases are TGTGCGCGGACGGGGGGGAACACAGATACGCAGTATTTT.

This chain uses TRBV5-1 with TRBJ2-7; maybe TRBD2 (6 bases). The CDR3 length is 13 residues. Trimming removed 2 bases at V and 7 bases at J, with 13 bases between. Germline-derived CDR1 and CDR2 are SGHRS and YFSETQ. In nucleotides, the CDR3 is TGCGCCAGCAGCTTAGGTTCTGGGAGGGAGCAGTACTTC. Protein: CASSLGSGREQYF.

V and J are TRBV21-1 and TRBJ1-5. TRBV21-1 is a known pseudogene. The CDR3 has 19 amino acids. CDR3: CASSKAPCYGGVSNQPQHF. The CDR3 DNA reads as TGTGCCAGCAGCAAAGCGCCCTGTTATGGGGGGGTTAGCAATCAGCCCCAGCATTTT.

The CDR3 loop is CASRTQGRETQYF. DNA for the CDR3: TGTGCCAGCAGGACACAGGGACGAGAGACCCAGTACTTC. V usage is TRBV6-5 and J usage is TRBJ2-5, with TRBD1 as a possible D gene (6 bases). CDR1 and CDR2 (germline): MNHEY, SVGAGI. The CDR3 is 13 amino acids. Trimming cost V 6 bases and J 4 bases, with 12 bases left between them.

This chain joins TRBV20-1 and TRBJ2-4; the D is unclear. Germline V gives CDR1 DFQATT, CDR2 SNEGSKA (reference sequence). Trimming removed 3 bases at V and 0 bases at J, with 12 bases between. The CDR3 sequence is 15 residues long. The CDR3 protein is CSASSRLLAKNIQYF. Written as DNA, the CDR3 is TGCAGTGCTAGTTCCAGGCTACTAGCCAAAAACATTCAGTACTTC.

J is TRBJ2-3 and V is TRBV5-4; 9 nucleotides line up with TRBD2. The CDR3 sequence is 17 residues long. Germline CDR1 SGHNT, CDR2 YYREEE (reference sequence). Trimming cost V 4 bases and J 5 bases; bases outside gene matches: 14. The DNA for the CDR3 is TGTGCCAGCAGCCATACATATAGCGGGAGTGGCGTAGATACGCAGTATTTT. This encodes CASSHTYSGSGVDTQYF.

This rearrangement joins TRBV19 to TRBJ2-5; 7 bases agree with TRBD1. The CDR3 loop spans 14 amino acids. Trimming at V came to 3 bases and at J to 0 bases, leaving 1 base not matched to a gene. The germline gives CDR1 LNHDA, CDR2 SQIVND (reference sequence). Here the CDR3 DNA reads TGTGCCAGTAGTATGGGACAGAACCAAGAGACCCAGTACTTC. This encodes CASSMGQNQETQYF.

CDR3 residues: CASSFAGRTDTQYF. DNA of the CDR3: TGTGCCAGCAGCTTCGCGGGAAGGACAGATACGCAGTATTTT. The chain joins TRBV7-2 to TRBJ2-3, with D maybe TRBD2 (6 bases). The ends were cut back, 3 bases at V and 3 bases at J, with 10 bases in the middle. CDR3 length equals 14 residues. In germline, CDR1 is SGHTA, CDR2 FQGNSA. Drawing the rest from reference TRBV7-2 and TRBJ2-3, the complete variable domain is GAGVSQSPSNKVTEKGKDVELRCDPISGHTALYWYRQSLGQGLEFLIYFQGNSAPDKSGLPSDRFSAERTGGSVSTLTIQRTQQEDSAVYLCASSFAGRTDTQYFGPGTRLTVL.

The chain links TRBV2 to TRBJ2-3, with 10 bases identical to TRBD1. The CDR3 length is 15 residues. Germline CDR1 and CDR2: SNHLY and FYNNEI. Trimming removed 6 bases from V and 7 bases from J; junction bases left unmatched: 10. This CDR3 reads CASRAGTGARNTQYF. The DNA for the CDR3 is TGTGCCAGCAGGGCCGGGACAGGGGCGCGAAATACGCAGTATTTT.

This sequence joins TRBV7-8 and TRBJ2-3, with 11 positions matching TRBD2. The CDR3 totals 16 residues. V trimming: 4 bases; J trimming: 8 bases; junction bases outside the gene matches: 11. Germline-derived CDR1 and CDR2 are SGHVS and FQNEAQ. CDR3 DNA: TGTGCCAGCAGCTCTTCTAGCGGGGGGACGATTGGTACGCAGTATTTT. It encodes CASSSSSGGTIGTQYF. Full variable domain (outside the CDR3, taken from reference TRBV7-8 and TRBJ2-3): GAGVSQSPRYKVAKRGQDVALRCDPISGHVSLFWYQQALGQGPEFLTYFQNEAQLDKSGLPSDRFFAERPEGSVSTLKIQRTQQEDSAVYLCASSSSSGGTIGTQYFGPGTRLTVL.

The V gene is TRBV19, the J gene TRBJ1-1; D is undetermined. CDR3 size: 13 residues. Trimming removed 4 bases from V and 1 base from J, with 7 bases in between. Germline V gene data show CDR1 as LNHDA and CDR2 as SQIVND (reference sequence). The CDR3 loop reads CASSTTRNTEAFF. The CDR3 nucleotides are TGTGCCAGTAGTACAACGAGGAACACTGAAGCTTTCTTT. Using reference TRBV19 and TRBJ1-1 for the parts outside the CDR3, the full variable domain is DGGITQSPKYLFRKEGQNVTLSCEQNLNHDAMYWYRQDPGQGLRLIYYSQIVNDFQKGDIAEGYSVSREKKESFPLTVTSAQKNPTAFYLCASSTTRNTEAFFGQGTRLTVV.

The genes are TRBV1 and TRBJ1-2. TRBV1 is designated a pseudogene. The CDR3 extends over 12 amino acids. As DNA, the CDR3 is TGCACCAGCAGCCACCGGGGTCGCGGCTACACCTTC. Residues: CTSSHRGRGYTF.